This T cell receptor beta chain was sequenced for a study of blood T cell repertoires in COVID-19. Some clones are missing from TCRdb's copy, which holds only in-frame ones; the method was immunoSEQ multiplex PCR. Seen here are around 300,000 clones, roughly 87% observed once, and the top ten hold 2% to 3%. CDR3 length: 13 residues. CDR1 LNHDA and CDR2 SQIVND come from the germline V gene (reference sequence). V lost 4 bases to trimming and J lost 5 bases, with 12 bases between them. Sequencing was carried out using peripheral blood. This chain connects TRBV19 to TRBJ2-7; a possible D gene is TRBD1 (7 bases). The TCR comes from a man between 18 and 29 years old with active or convalescent COVID-19. The CDR3 DNA reads as TGTGCCAGTAGTAGGAGGGGGCGCGACGAGCAGTACTTC. Residues: CASSRRGRDEQYF. Full variable domain (rest looked up from reference TRBV19 and TRBJ2-7): DGGITQSPKYLFRKEGQNVTLSCEQNLNHDAMYWYRQDPGQGLRLIYYSQIVNDFQKGDIAEGYSVSREKKESFPLTVTSAQKNPTAFYLCASSRRGRDEQYFGPGTRLTVT.